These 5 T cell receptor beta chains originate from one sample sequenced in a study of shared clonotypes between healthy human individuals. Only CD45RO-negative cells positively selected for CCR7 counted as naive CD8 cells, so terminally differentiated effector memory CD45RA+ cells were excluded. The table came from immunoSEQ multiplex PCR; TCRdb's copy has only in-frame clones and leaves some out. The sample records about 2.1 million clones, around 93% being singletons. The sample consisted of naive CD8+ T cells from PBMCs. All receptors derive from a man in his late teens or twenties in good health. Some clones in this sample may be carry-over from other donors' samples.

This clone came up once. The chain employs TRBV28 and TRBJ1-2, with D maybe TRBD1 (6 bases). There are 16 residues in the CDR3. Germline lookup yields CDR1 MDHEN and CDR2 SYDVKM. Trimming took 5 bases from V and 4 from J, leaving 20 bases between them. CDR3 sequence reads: CASSPLDRTASYGYTF. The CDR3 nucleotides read TGTGCCAGCAGTCCCTTGGACAGAACGGCCTCCTATGGCTACACCTTC.

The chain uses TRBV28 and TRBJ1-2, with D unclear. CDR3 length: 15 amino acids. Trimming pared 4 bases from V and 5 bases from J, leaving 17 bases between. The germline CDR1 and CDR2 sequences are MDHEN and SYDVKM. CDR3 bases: TGTGCCAGCAGTTGGGGAGAGGTTCCCCTGTATGGCTACACCTTC. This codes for CASSWGEVPLYGYTF.

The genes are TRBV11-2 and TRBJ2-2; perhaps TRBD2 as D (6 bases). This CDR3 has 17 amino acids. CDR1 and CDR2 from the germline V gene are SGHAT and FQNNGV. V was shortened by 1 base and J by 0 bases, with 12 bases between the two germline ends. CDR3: CASSLGWGGTNTGELFF. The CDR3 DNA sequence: TGTGCCAGCAGCTTAGGATGGGGCGGGACGAACACCGGGGAGCTGTTTTTT.

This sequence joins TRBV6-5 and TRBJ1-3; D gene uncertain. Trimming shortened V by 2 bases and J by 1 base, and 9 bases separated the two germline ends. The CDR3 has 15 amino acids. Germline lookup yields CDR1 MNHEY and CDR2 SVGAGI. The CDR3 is CASSYMAVSGNTIYF. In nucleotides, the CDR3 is TGTGCCAGCAGTTACATGGCGGTTTCTGGAAACACCATATATTTT.

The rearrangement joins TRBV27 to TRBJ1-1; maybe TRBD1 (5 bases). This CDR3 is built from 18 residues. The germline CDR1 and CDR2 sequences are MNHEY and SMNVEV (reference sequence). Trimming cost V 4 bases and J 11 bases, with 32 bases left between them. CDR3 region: CASSSPRGMALLGGEAFF. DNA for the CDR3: TGTGCCAGCAGTTCCCCCCGGGGAATGGCCCTGCTGGGGGGGGAGGCTTTCTTT.